The 5 T cell receptor beta chains below were found in one sample sequenced in a study of tumor and adjacent non-tumor tissue in lung cancer. This sample's RNA came from whole unsorted tissue. TCRbeta libraries were built with three rounds of nested PCR, modified from ARM-PCR. MiXCR was run by TCRdb on the multiplex PCR reads, yielding one entry per CDR3 protein. Among approximately 150,000 distinct CDR3 sequences listed, around 67% were seen once. The sample taken for sequencing was lung tumor tissue. The source is a man between 60 and 75 years old with small cell lung cancer.

This chain connects TRBV5-1 to TRBJ2-3, with D perhaps matching TRBD2 (5 bases). Trimming removed 0 bases at V and 3 bases at J, with 17 bases between. CDR3 length: 17 amino acids. Germline assignment: CDR1 SGHRS and CDR2 YFSETQ. The CDR3 coding sequence is TGCGCCAGCAGCTTGGGGCTAGCAGGAGACATGACAGATACGCAGTATTTT. Translated: CASSLGLAGDMTDTQYF.

V and J are TRBV2 and TRBJ2-3; 8 bases are shared with TRBD2. The V and J ends lost 1 base and 3 bases, in that order; junction bases with no gene match: 9. Germline assignment: CDR1 SNHLY and CDR2 FYNNEI. The CDR3 runs 17 residues. CDR3: CASSEGPGGRRTDTQYF. The CDR3, as DNA: TGTGCCAGCAGTGAAGGGCCGGGAGGGCGGAGAACAGATACGCAGTATTTT.

This clonotype was detected a few times. A much larger clonotype is one base distant, so this may be a read error. The chain combines TRBV12-3 or TRBV12-4 with TRBJ2-2; D remains unclear. This CDR3 spans 15 amino acids. V was shortened by 4 bases and J by 3 bases, with 12 bases between the two germline ends. CDR3 region: CASSSARSDTGELFF. Written as DNA, the CDR3 is TGTGCCAGCAGTTCTGCTAGAAGTGACACCGGGGAGCTGTTTTTT.

V is TRBV6-6 and J is TRBJ2-3; TRBD2 aligns across 7 bases. Germline V gives CDR1 MNHNY, CDR2 SVGAGI (reference sequence). V shed 10 bases, J shed 2 bases, and the junction held 9 bases outside the gene matches. The CDR3 is made up of 14 amino acids. As DNA, the CDR3 is TGTGCCATCTCAACGCGGGAGTTCACAGATACGCAGTATTTT. Its translation is CAISTREFTDTQYF.

The table lists this clonotype with many counts. J is TRBJ2-1 and V is TRBV4-1; D unclear. Germline lookup yields CDR1 MGHRA and CDR2 YSYEKL. The ends were cut back, 0 bases at V and 11 bases at J, with 14 bases in the middle. The CDR3 loop spans 14 amino acids. The CDR3 here is CASSQDLGPPQQFF. CDR3 sequence (DNA): TGCGCCAGCAGCCAAGACTTGGGTCCTCCTCAGCAGTTCTTC.